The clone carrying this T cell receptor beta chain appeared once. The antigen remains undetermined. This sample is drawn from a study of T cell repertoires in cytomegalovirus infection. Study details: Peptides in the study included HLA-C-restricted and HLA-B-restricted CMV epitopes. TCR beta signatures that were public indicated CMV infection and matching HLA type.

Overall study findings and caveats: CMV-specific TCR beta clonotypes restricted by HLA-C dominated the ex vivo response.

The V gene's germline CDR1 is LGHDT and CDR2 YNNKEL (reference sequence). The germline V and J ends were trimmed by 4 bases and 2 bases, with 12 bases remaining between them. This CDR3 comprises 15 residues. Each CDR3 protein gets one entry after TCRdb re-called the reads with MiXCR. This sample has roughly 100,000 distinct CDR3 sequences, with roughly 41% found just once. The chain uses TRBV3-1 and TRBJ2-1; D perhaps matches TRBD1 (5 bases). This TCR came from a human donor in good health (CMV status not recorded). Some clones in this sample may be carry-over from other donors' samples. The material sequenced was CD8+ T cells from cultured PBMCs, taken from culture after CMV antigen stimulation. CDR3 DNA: TGTGCCAGCAGCCTTGACAGTTCTCCCTACAATGAGCAGTTCTTC. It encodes CASSLDSSPYNEQFF.